This T cell receptor beta chain is from a study of blood T cells in healthy people across ages. A J-beta primer mix and a sample-barcoded 5' primer were used in a second PCR of about 7 to 12 cycles. TCRdb analysed the 5' RACE reads with MiXCR anew, one entry per CDR3 protein. Among about a million distinct CDR3 sequences listed, under 50% were seen once. Overall study results and limits: Roughly linear declines in TCR beta diversity per million T cells occurred with age. Naive T cell percentage showed a strong correlation with TCR beta diversity.

Germline V gives CDR1 SGHRS, CDR2 YFSETQ. V lost 3 bases to trimming and J lost 13 bases, with 20 bases between them. This CDR3 contains 15 residues. Drawing of peripheral blood yielded about 10 milliliters from each donor. A note on this clonotype: Its antigen remains unidentified.

The TCR was taken from a man aged 25 to 45 in good health. The sequencing sample was made of blood. This sequence joins TRBV5-1 and TRBJ1-6; D call uncertain. The CDR3 nucleotides are TGCGCCAGCAGCTCGCTTGACGGCGGCGAGGGCCCCCTCCACTTT. It yields the protein CASSSLDGGEGPLHF.